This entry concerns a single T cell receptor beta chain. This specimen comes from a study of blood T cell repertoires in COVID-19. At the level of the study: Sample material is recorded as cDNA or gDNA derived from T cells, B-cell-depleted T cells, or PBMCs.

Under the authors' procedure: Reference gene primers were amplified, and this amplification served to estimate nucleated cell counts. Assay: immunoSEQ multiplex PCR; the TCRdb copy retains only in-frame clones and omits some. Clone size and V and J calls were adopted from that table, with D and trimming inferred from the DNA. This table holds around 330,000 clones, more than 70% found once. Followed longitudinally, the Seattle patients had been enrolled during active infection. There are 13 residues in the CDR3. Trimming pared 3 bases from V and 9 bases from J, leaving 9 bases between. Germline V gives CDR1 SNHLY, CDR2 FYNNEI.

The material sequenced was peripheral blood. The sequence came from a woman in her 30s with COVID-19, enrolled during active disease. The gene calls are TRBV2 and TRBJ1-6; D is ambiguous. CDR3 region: CASSDEHVSPLHF. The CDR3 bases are TGTGCCAGCAGTGACGAACACGTTTCACCCCTCCACTTT.